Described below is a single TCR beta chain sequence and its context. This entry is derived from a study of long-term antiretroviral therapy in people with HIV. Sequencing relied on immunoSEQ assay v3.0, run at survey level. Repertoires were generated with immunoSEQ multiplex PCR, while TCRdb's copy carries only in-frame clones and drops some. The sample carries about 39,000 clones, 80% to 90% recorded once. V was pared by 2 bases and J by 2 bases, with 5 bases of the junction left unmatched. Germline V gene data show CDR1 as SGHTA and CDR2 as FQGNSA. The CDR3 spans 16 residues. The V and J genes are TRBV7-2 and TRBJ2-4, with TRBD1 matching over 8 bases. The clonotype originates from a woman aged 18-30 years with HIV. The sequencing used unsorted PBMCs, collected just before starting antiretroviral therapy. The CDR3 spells CASSLNRGRTKNIQYF. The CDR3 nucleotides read TGTGCCAGCAGCTTAAACAGGGGGAGAACCAAAAACATTCAGTACTTC.